This is a list of T cell receptor beta chains from one sample in a study of T cells after yellow fever vaccination. TCRdb processed the 5' RACE reads anew with MiXCR; each CDR3 protein has one entry. Here the sample spans 200,000 to 300,000 distinct CDR3 sequences, 3.6% being singletons. The material sequenced was PBMCs, taken 15 days after the yellow fever booster vaccination. These receptor sequences come from a man in his late teens or twenties who received the YFV17D yellow fever vaccine. The CDR3 runs from the conserved cysteine through the conserved F or W. D genes are given only for firm matches. Clone size is stated in some rows and not others, as once, few, many or a class when expanded.

many | TRBJ2-3 | TRBV29-1 | . | CSVKLADTQYF | TGCAGCGTTAAGCTGGCAGATACGCAGTATTTT
. | TRBJ2-3 | TRBV30 | TRBD2 | CAWSLASGGVYTQYF | TGTGCCTGGAGCTTGGCTTCTGGGGGGGTATATACGCAGTATTTT
. | TRBJ2-3 | TRBV4-3 | . | CASSRLAKATYTQYF | TGCGCCAGCAGCCGCCTAGCGAAAGCCACATATACGCAGTATTTT
many | TRBJ2-2 | TRBV7-2 | . | CASSLGARATGELFF | TGTGCCAGCAGCTTAGGGGCCAGGGCCACCGGGGAGCTGTTTTTT
many | TRBJ2-7 | TRBV15 | TRBD1 | CATSRGQDSYEQYF | TGTGCCACCAGCAGGGGACAGGACTCCTACGAGCAGTACTTC
many | TRBJ2-1 | TRBV10-3 | TRBD2 | CAISDGGGGNEQFF | TGTGCCATCAGTGATGGCGGGGGGGGCAATGAGCAGTTCTTC
many | TRBJ1-1 | TRBV5-1 | . | CASSVTTRSFEAFF | TGCGCCAGCAGCGTGACCACACGGTCATTCGAAGCTTTCTTT
few | TRBJ2-1 | TRBV7-7 | . | CASSPERGNEQFF | TGTGCTAGCAGCCCCGAAAGGGGCAATGAGCAGTTCTTC
many | TRBJ1-4 | TRBV7-2 | . | CASSLVEEANEKLFF | TGTGCCAGCAGCTTAGTAGAGGAAGCTAATGAAAAACTGTTTTTT
many | TRBJ2-3 | TRBV7-7 | TRBD2 | CASSWGLAGSTDTQYF | TGTGCCAGCAGCTGGGGACTAGCGGGGAGCACAGATACGCAGTATTTT
many | TRBJ2-5 | TRBV2 | TRBD2 | CASSEERGETQYF | TGTGCCAGCAGTGAAGAGCGGGGGGAGACCCAGTACTTC
many | TRBJ2-7 | TRBV15 | TRBD1 | CATSRSDRGQLNYEQYF | TGTGCCACCAGCAGATCCGACAGGGGGCAACTGAACTACGAGCAGTACTTC
many | TRBJ2-5 | TRBV29-1 | TRBD2 | CSAGGAKETQYF | TGCAGCGCGGGGGGGGCGAAAGAGACCCAGTACTTC
many | TRBJ2-5 | TRBV20-1 | . | CSGGVVETQYF | TGCAGTGGGGGAGTCGTGGAGACCCAGTACTTC
. | TRBJ1-1 | TRBV5-6 | . | CASSRLPRLTEAFF | TGTGCCAGCAGCCGTTTACCTCGCCTAACTGAAGCTTTCTTT
few | TRBJ1-2 | TRBV11-2 | . | CASSLDRSFGYTF | TGTGCCAGCAGCTTAGATCGGAGCTTCGGCTACACCTTC
once | TRBJ2-1 | TRBV5-1 | TRBD2 | CASSLAFGGTYNEQFF | TGCGCCAGCAGCTTGGCGTTCGGGGGGACCTACAATGAGCAGTTCTTC
few | TRBJ2-7 | TRBV29-1 | . | CSVEALGGEQYF | TGCAGCGTTGAAGCCCTTGGTGGCGAGCAGTACTTC
many | TRBJ1-2 | TRBV12-3/TRBV12-4 | TRBD1 | CASSPIQGAYGYTF | TGTGCCAGCAGTCCGATACAGGGGGCCTATGGCTACACCTTC
many | TRBJ2-7 | TRBV2 | TRBD1 | CASSEAQGAEYF | TGTGCCAGCAGTGAAGCCCAGGGGGCAGAGTACTTC
many | TRBJ2-1 | TRBV5-1 | . | CASSLGLGSSYNEQFF | TGCGCCAGCAGCTTGGGTCTGGGGAGCTCCTACAATGAGCAGTTCTTC
many | TRBJ2-5 | TRBV29-1 | TRBD2 | CSVGSGTRAHQYF | TGCAGCGTCGGTTCCGGGACTAGGGCCCACCAGTACTTC
many | TRBJ2-2 | TRBV14 | . | CASSQEWYYTGELFF | TGTGCCAGCAGCCAAGAATGGTATTACACCGGGGAGCTGTTTTTT
many | TRBJ2-5 | TRBV5-1 | . | CASSTGKETQYF | TGCGCCAGCAGCACAGGGAAAGAGACCCAGTACTTC
many | TRBJ2-7 | TRBV10-2 | TRBD1 | CASSPGQALREQYF | TGCGCCAGCAGCCCGGGACAGGCTCTTAGGGAGCAGTACTTC
many | TRBJ2-4 | TRBV7-2 | TRBD1 | CASSPSGTGALIQYF | TGTGCCAGCAGCCCCTCCGGGACAGGGGCGTTGATTCAGTACTTC
many | TRBJ2-5 | TRBV12-5 | . | CASGSSEETQYF | TGTGCTAGTGGTTCCTCTGAGGAGACCCAGTACTTC
many | TRBJ2-5 | TRBV29-1 | . | CSVDRAGALQETQYF | TGCAGCGTCGATCGGGCGGGGGCTTTACAAGAGACCCAGTACTTC
many | TRBJ2-1 | TRBV6-5 | TRBD1 | CASSKGTGGLYNEQFF | TGTGCCAGCAGCAAGGGGACAGGGGGCCTCTACAATGAGCAGTTCTTC
many | TRBJ2-3 | TRBV12-3/TRBV12-4 | TRBD1 | CASSLPGQGDSTDTQYF | TGTGCCAGCAGCCTCCCGGGACAGGGCGATAGCACAGATACGCAGTATTTT
many | TRBJ1-1 | TRBV28 | . | CASSGPGQNTEAFF | TGTGCCAGCAGTGGGCCGGGACAGAACACTGAAGCTTTCTTT
many | TRBJ1-2 | TRBV7-9 | . | CASSLEYPTVYGYTF | TGTGCCAGCAGCTTAGAATACCCGACAGTATATGGCTACACCTTC
. | TRBJ2-1 | TRBV5-4 | . | CASSRAPGTNDNEQFF | TGTGCCAGCAGCCGCGCTCCCGGGACGAACGACAATGAGCAGTTCTTC
many | TRBJ2-7 | TRBV2 | . | CASRTNPTGQYF | TGTGCCAGCAGGACTAACCCGACGGGCCAGTACTTC
many | TRBJ1-3 | TRBV7-8 | . | CASRPVRSGNTIYF | TGTGCCAGCAGACCCGTCCGCTCTGGAAACACCATATATTTT
few | TRBJ2-3 | TRBV18 | TRBD1 | CASSPNLDRGDTQYF | TGTGCCAGCTCACCCAACCTCGACAGGGGGGATACGCAGTATTTT
many | TRBJ2-1 | TRBV7-9 | TRBD2 | CASSPEGLARNEQFF | TGTGCCAGCAGCCCCGAGGGACTAGCAAGAAATGAGCAGTTCTTC
many | TRBJ1-3 | TRBV7-2 | TRBD1 | CASSTGDGNTIYF | TGTGCCAGCAGTACAGGGGATGGAAACACCATATATTTT
. | TRBJ2-5 | TRBV7-6 | . | CASSPLRRETQYF | TGTGCCAGCAGCCCCCTCCGTAGAGAGACCCAGTACTTC
many | TRBJ2-2 | TRBV7-9 | . | CASSSRDGDTGELFF | TGTGCCAGCAGCTCCCGGGACGGAGACACCGGGGAGCTGTTTTTT
. | TRBJ2-5 | TRBV6-1 | . | CASSEYQGVGTQYF | TGTGCCAGCAGTGAATACCAGGGTGTTGGGACCCAGTACTTC
many | TRBJ2-1 | TRBV5-1 | . | CASSLARKDDEQFF | TGCGCCAGCAGCTTAGCCAGGAAGGACGATGAGCAGTTCTTC
few | TRBJ2-2 | TRBV7-8 | . | CASSLGTDNTGELFF | TGTGCCAGCAGCTTAGGGACAGATAACACCGGGGAGCTGTTTTTT
. | TRBJ1-5 | TRBV12-3/TRBV12-4 | . | CASSLESGESNQPQHF | TGTGCCAGCAGTTTAGAGTCCGGGGAGTCAAATCAGCCCCAGCATTTT
many | TRBJ2-3 | TRBV5-1 | TRBD1 | CASRDRDTDTQYF | TGCGCCAGCCGGGACAGAGACACAGATACGCAGTATTTT
many | TRBJ2-1 | TRBV11-2 | . | CASSPGGGYEQFF | TGTGCCAGCAGCCCCGGAGGGGGTTATGAGCAGTTCTTC